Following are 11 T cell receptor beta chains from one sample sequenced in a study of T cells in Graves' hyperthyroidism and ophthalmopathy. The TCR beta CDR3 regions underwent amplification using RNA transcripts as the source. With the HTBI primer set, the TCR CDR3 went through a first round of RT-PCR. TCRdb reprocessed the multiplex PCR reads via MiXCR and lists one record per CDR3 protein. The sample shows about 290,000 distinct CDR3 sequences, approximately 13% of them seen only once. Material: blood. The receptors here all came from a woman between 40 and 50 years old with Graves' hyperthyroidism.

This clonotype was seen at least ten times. Written as DNA, the CDR3 is TGTGCCAGCAGTGACACTAGCGGAGTTCAAGAGACCCAGTACTTC. Translated: CASSDTSGVQETQYF. This chain uses TRBV25-1 with TRBJ2-5; 8 nucleotides agree with TRBD2. The V and J ends lost 3 bases and 2 bases, in that order; junction bases with no gene match: 5. In germline, CDR1 is MGHDK, CDR2 SYGVNS. This CDR3 has 15 residues.

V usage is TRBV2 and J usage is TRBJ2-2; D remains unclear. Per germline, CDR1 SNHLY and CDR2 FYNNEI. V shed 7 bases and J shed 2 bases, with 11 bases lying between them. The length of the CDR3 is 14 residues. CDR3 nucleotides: TGTGCCAGCAAGAACGCGCCAAACACCGGGGAGCTGTTTTTT. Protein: CASKNAPNTGELFF. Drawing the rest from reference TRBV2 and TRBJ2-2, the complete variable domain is EPEVTQTPSHQVTQMGQEVILRCVPISNHLYFYWYRQILGQKVEFLVSFYNNEISEKSEIFDDQFSVERPDGSNFTLKIRSTKLEDSAMYFCASKNAPNTGELFFGEGSRLTVL.

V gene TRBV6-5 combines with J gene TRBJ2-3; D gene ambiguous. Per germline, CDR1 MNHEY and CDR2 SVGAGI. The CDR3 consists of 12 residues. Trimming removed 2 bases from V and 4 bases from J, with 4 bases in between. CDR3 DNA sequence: TGTGCCAGCAGTTACGATCCAGATACGCAGTATTTT. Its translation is CASSYDPDTQYF.

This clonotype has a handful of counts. CDR3 protein: CASSDVQGAFTEAFF. CDR3 DNA: TGTGCCAGTAGTGACGTACAGGGGGCTTTTACTGAAGCTTTCTTT. The rearrangement joins TRBV19 to TRBJ1-1, with 9 positions matching TRBD1. Germline V gives CDR1 LNHDA, CDR2 SQIVND (reference sequence). V was pared by 5 bases and J by 5 bases, with 9 bases of the junction left unmatched. CDR3 length: 15 amino acids.

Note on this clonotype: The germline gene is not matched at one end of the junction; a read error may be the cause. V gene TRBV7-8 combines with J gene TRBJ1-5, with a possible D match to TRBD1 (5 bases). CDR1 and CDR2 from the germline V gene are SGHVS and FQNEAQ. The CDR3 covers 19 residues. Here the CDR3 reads CASSQYRGPNRNGKQPQHF. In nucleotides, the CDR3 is TGTGCCAGCAGCCAATATAGGGGCCCAAACCGAAATGGCAAGCAGCCCCAGCATTTT.

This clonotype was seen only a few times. The CDR3 DNA follows: TGTGCCAGCGGAACTAGGACTAGCGGGAGCTACGAGCAGTACTTC. This sequence encodes CASGTRTSGSYEQYF. V gene TRBV28 combines with J gene TRBJ2-7, with 13 bases fitting TRBD2. Per the germline V gene, CDR1 is MDHEN and CDR2 is SYDVKM. The trim removed 8 bases at V and 3 bases at J, leaving 7 bases unmatched. CDR3 length: 15 residues.

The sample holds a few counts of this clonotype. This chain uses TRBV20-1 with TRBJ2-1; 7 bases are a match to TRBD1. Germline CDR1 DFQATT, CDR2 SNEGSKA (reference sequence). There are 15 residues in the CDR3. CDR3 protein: CSDQPATGQMNEQFF. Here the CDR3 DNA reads TGCAGCGACCAGCCAGCTACGGGACAGATGAATGAGCAGTTCTTC.

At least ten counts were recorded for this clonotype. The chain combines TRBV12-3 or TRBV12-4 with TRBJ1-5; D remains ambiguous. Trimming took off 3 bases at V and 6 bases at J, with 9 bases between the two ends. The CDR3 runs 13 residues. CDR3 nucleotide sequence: TGTGCCAGCAGTTTGGGTTCTCGTCAGCCCCAGCATTTT. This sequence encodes CASSLGSRQPQHF.

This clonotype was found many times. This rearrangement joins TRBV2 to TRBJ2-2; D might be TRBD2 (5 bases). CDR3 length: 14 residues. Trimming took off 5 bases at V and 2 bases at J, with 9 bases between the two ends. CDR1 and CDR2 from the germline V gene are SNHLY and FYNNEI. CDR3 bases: TGTGCCAGCAGTACTAGTCCAAACACCGGGGAGCTGTTTTTT. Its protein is CASSTSPNTGELFF.

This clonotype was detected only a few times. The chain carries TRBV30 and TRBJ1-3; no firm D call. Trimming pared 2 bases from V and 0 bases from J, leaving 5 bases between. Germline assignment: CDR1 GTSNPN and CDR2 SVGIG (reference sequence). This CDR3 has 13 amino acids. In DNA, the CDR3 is TGTGCCTGGAGTCGGCCCTCTGGAAACACCATATATTTT. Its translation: CAWSRPSGNTIYF.

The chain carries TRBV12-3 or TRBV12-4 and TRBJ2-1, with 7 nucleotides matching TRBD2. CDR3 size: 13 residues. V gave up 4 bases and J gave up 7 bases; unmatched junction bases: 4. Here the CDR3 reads CASSYGLVNEQFF. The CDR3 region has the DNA TGTGCCAGCAGTTACGGACTAGTGAATGAGCAGTTCTTC.